Presented here are 32 T cell receptor beta chains from one specimen sequenced in a study of Tregs in tolerant kidney transplant recipients. Profiled with immunoSEQ multiplex PCR; TCRdb holds only in-frame clones, not every one. Among about 78,000 clones listed, around 93% were seen once. This specimen was Tregs from blood, taken before the transplant. Receptors originate from a human donor who received a combined kidney and bone marrow transplant.

The V and J genes are TRBV7-2 and TRBJ2-3, with 15 bases fitting TRBD2. This CDR3 has 16 residues. V dropped 4 bases and J dropped 4; count of bases not matched to a gene: 3. Germline V lookup: CDR1 SGHTA, CDR2 FQGNSA. CDR3 sequence reads: CASSSGTSGRSDTQYF. The DNA of the CDR3 is TGTGCCAGCAGCTCGGGGACTAGCGGGAGGTCAGATACGCAGTATTTT. Combining the CDR3 with reference TRBV7-2 and TRBJ2-3 gives the whole variable domain GAGVSQSPSNKVTEKGKDVELRCDPISGHTALYWYRQSLGQGLEFLIYFQGNSAPDKSGLPSDRFSAERTGGSVSTLTIQRTQQEDSAVYLCASSSGTSGRSDTQYFGPGTRLTVL.

This rearrangement joins TRBV27 to TRBJ2-2, with 11 nucleotides matching TRBD2. The V gene end was trimmed by 3 bases and the J gene end by 5 bases; junction bases not matched to a gene: 2. This CDR3 is built from 15 residues. Germline V gives CDR1 MNHEY, CDR2 SMNVEV (reference sequence). The CDR3 loop reads CASSLLAGGTGELFF. CDR3 bases: TGTGCCAGCAGTTTGCTAGCGGGAGGAACCGGGGAGCTGTTTTTT.

In its sample, this clone was seen once. This chain joins TRBV6-5 and TRBJ2-1; 12 nucleotides agree with TRBD2. This CDR3 contains 15 residues. CDR1 and CDR2 from the germline V gene are MNHEY and SVGAGI. With V trimmed by 6 bases and J by 0 bases, 0 bases remained unmatched. The CDR3 here is CASRGLAGSYNEQFF. The CDR3 nucleotides are TGTGCCAGCAGGGGACTAGCGGGCTCCTACAATGAGCAGTTCTTC.

The gene calls are TRBV15 and TRBJ1-3; a possible D gene is TRBD1 (5 bases). CDR1 and CDR2 from the germline V gene are LNHNV and YYDKDF (reference sequence). Between the trimmed V and J ends, which lost 0 bases and 4 bases, there was a span of 16 bases. CDR3 length equals 17 residues. The chain's CDR3 is CATSRDPGGAIGNTIYF. The CDR3 bases are TGTGCCACCAGCAGAGACCCCGGGGGAGCTATCGGAAACACCATATATTTT.

This chain uses TRBV2 with TRBJ2-7; perhaps D is TRBD1 or TRBD2 (5 bases each). This CDR3 has 14 amino acids. The V and J ends lost 7 bases and 7 bases respectively, with 20 bases between them. The germline V gene encodes CDR1 SNHLY and CDR2 FYNNEI. In DNA, the CDR3 is TGTGCCAGCACCTTCCAGAGGGACGGCCGGGAGCAGTACTTC. Translating it yields CASTFQRDGREQYF.

This clone was recorded a few times. This chain joins TRBV7-9 and TRBJ1-3, with no clear D. Looked up from germline, CDR1 is SEHNR and CDR2 is FQNEAQ (reference sequence). The CDR3 loop spans 15 amino acids. The germline V and J ends were trimmed by 1 base and 0 bases, with 7 bases remaining between them. The CDR3 bases are TGTGCCAGCAGCTTAGAGGTACACTCTGGAAACACCATATATTTT. This translates into CASSLEVHSGNTIYF.

This clone has only a few counts. The V and J genes are TRBV27 and TRBJ2-7, with 8 nucleotides matching TRBD1. The J segment lost 6 bases and the V segment lost 7 bases, leaving 14 bases of the junction unmatched. The germline V gene has CDR1 MNHEY and CDR2 SMNVEV (reference sequence). The CDR3 totals 15 residues. CDR3 coding DNA: TGTGCCAGCACCAAGTCTCAGGACAGGGTTACCGAGCAGTACTTC. This translates into CASTKSQDRVTEQYF.

V usage is TRBV18 and J usage is TRBJ2-1; 7 bases fit TRBD1. This CDR3 contains 13 residues. Trimming removed 8 bases from V and 9 bases from J; junction bases left unmatched: 10. Germline-derived CDR1 and CDR2 are KGHSH and LQKENI. The CDR3 here is CASQDRDGAEQFF. CDR3 DNA: TGTGCCAGCCAAGACAGGGATGGGGCTGAGCAGTTCTTC. The full variable domain, its missing parts supplied by reference TRBV18 and TRBJ2-1, is NAGVMQNPRHLVRRRGQEARLRCSPMKGHSHVYWYRQLPEEGLKFMVYLQKENIIDESGMPKERFSAEFPKEGPSILRIQQVVRGDSAAYFCASQDRDGAEQFFGPGTRLTVL.

The chain links TRBV19 to TRBJ2-7; D is ambiguous. The CDR3 sequence is 13 residues long. The germline V gene encodes CDR1 LNHDA and CDR2 SQIVND (reference sequence). The V end lost 3 bases, the J end lost 0 bases, and 6 bases lay between the germline ends. The CDR3 sequence is CASSIVISYEQYF. CDR3 in DNA: TGTGCCAGTAGTATCGTTATCTCCTACGAGCAGTACTTC. Full variable domain (rest looked up from reference TRBV19 and TRBJ2-7): DGGITQSPKYLFRKEGQNVTLSCEQNLNHDAMYWYRQDPGQGLRLIYYSQIVNDFQKGDIAEGYSVSREKKESFPLTVTSAQKNPTAFYLCASSIVISYEQYFGPGTRLTVT.

The gene calls are TRBV25-1 and TRBJ2-7; the D gene is possibly TRBD1 (5 bases). Deletions cut 3 bases from V and 2 bases from J, with 14 bases between. The V gene's germline CDR1 is MGHDK and CDR2 SYGVNS. CDR3 length equals 15 residues. The CDR3: CASSEGSGRAYEQYF. The CDR3 coding sequence is TGTGCCAGCAGTGAGGGATCAGGGCGCGCCTACGAGCAGTACTTC.

The chain carries TRBV9 and TRBJ1-4, with D hard to call. Germline V gene data show CDR1 as SGDLS and CDR2 as YYNGEE. The germline V and J ends were trimmed by 3 bases and 8 bases, with 17 bases remaining between them. CDR3 length equals 15 residues. CDR3 protein: CASSESVGLEEKLFF. The DNA of the CDR3 is TGTGCCAGCAGCGAATCCGTTGGGTTGGAAGAAAAACTGTTTTTT.

The chain couples TRBV2 to TRBJ2-5; 12 bases align to TRBD2. The assigned J gene may be wrong: the sequence end matches TRBJ2-7 better. CDR1 is SNHLY and CDR2 is FYNNEI in the germline V gene. The CDR3 consists of 15 residues. CDR3 region: CASSEETSGRSEQYF. The CDR3 DNA reads TGTGCCAGCAGTGAAGAGACTAGCGGGAGAAGCGAGCAGTACTTC.

The rearrangement links TRBV18 to TRBJ2-5; D may be TRBD2 (6 bases). Between the trimmed V and J ends, which lost 0 bases and 5 bases, there was a span of 10 bases. This CDR3 region has 14 residues. CDR1 is KGHSH, CDR2 LQKENI, per germline. The CDR3 region has the DNA TGTGCCAGCTCACCACCGGGGACTTCCGAGACCCAGTACTTC. The encoded protein is CASSPPGTSETQYF.

This chain joins TRBV5-6 and TRBJ1-2; 7 bases line up with TRBD1. Germline CDR1 is SGHDT and CDR2 is YYEEEE. The CDR3 has 13 amino acids. Losses at the gene ends were 7 bases for V and 5 bases for J; bases not matched to a gene: 8. The CDR3 protein is CASEGGGGYGYTF. DNA for the CDR3: TGTGCCAGCGAAGGGGGCGGCGGTTATGGCTACACCTTC. Supplemented by reference TRBV5-6 and TRBJ1-2, the full variable domain reads DAGVTQSPTHLIKTRGQQVTLRCSPKSGHDTVSWYQQALGQGPQFIFQYYEEEERQRGNFPDRFSGHQFPNYSSELNVNALLLGDSALYLCASEGGGGYGYTFGSGTRLTVV.

The chain has TRBV5-1 and TRBJ2-7; TRBD1 agrees at 7 bases. The germline gives CDR1 SGHRS, CDR2 YFSETQ. The CDR3 has 13 residues. V dropped 4 bases and J dropped 7; count of bases not matched to a gene: 8. The CDR3 nucleotides are TGCGCCAGCAGCCTGGGGACAGCACGGGAGCAGTACTTC. Protein product: CASSLGTAREQYF.

V usage is TRBV5-1 and J usage is TRBJ2-3, with D unclear. Trimming stripped 1 base from V and 2 bases from J, with 2 bases between. This CDR3 contains 12 residues. Germline values: CDR1 SGHRS, CDR2 YFSETQ. As DNA, the CDR3 is TGCGCCAGCAGCTTGACCACAGATACGCAGTATTTT. Translated: CASSLTTDTQYF.

The chain carries TRBV10-3 and TRBJ2-7; 12 nucleotides line up with TRBD2. The germline CDR1 and CDR2 sequences are ENHRY and SYGVKD. V lost 4 bases to trimming and J lost 4 bases; unmatched junction nucleotides: 5. This CDR3 has 15 amino acids. The CDR3 sequence: CAISVASGREYEQYF. The CDR3 DNA is TGTGCCATCAGTGTGGCTAGCGGGAGGGAGTACGAGCAGTACTTC.

This clone was observed a handful of times. J is TRBJ2-1 and V is TRBV2, with 11 bases aligning to TRBD2. From germline, CDR1 is SNHLY and CDR2 FYNNEI. Trimming cost V 5 bases and J 7 bases; bases outside gene matches: 13. The CDR3 runs 17 residues. CDR3 amino acids: CASSPPLLAGEGNEQFF. For the CDR3, the DNA is TGTGCCAGCAGTCCTCCGCTACTAGCGGGAGAAGGTAATGAGCAGTTCTTC.

The V and J genes are TRBV28 and TRBJ2-3, with 9 bases lining up with TRBD2. CDR1 and CDR2 (germline): MDHEN, SYDVKM. The CDR3 runs to 14 residues. With V trimmed by 5 bases and J by 6 bases, 6 bases remained unmatched. The CDR3 bases are TGTGCCAGCAGTCGCGCGGGAGGGGCGGATACGCAGTATTTT. It codes for CASSRAGGADTQYF. Looking up the rest from reference TRBV28 and TRBJ2-3 gives the full variable domain: DVKVTQSSRYLVKRTGEKVFLECVQDMDHENMFWYRQDPGLGLRLIYFSYDVKMKEKGDIPEGYSVSREKKERFSLILESASTNQTSMYLCASSRAGGADTQYFGPGTRLTVL.

The chain employs TRBV2 and TRBJ1-4; 9 bases map to TRBD1. Per germline, CDR1 SNHLY and CDR2 FYNNEI. The CDR3 totals 14 residues. J gave up 7 bases and V 6 bases, and 6 bases lay outside the gene matches. The CDR3 loop is CASSTGQGGEKLFF. The CDR3 nucleotides are TGTGCCAGCAGCACGGGACAGGGTGGTGAAAAACTGTTTTTT.

The chain couples TRBV6-5 to TRBJ2-1; 8 bases agree with TRBD2. With V trimmed by 6 bases and J by 10 bases, 14 bases remained unmatched. Germline V gene sequence: CDR1 MNHEY, CDR2 SVGAGI. This CDR3 region has 15 residues. In DNA form, the CDR3 reads TGTGCCAGCAGCTTAGGACTAGCACTTGACCTAGAGCAGTTCTTC. Translating gives CASSLGLALDLEQFF.

V and J are TRBV9 and TRBJ1-6; TRBD1 is a possible D gene (5 bases). Germline V CDR1 and CDR2: SGDLS, YYNGEE. This CDR3 is built from 14 residues. Trimming removed 0 bases from V and 8 bases from J, with 9 bases in between. CDR3 sequence reads: CASSVGEGDSPLHF. As DNA, the CDR3 is TGTGCCAGCAGCGTAGGGGAAGGGGATTCACCCCTCCACTTT.

CDR3 sequence: CASSPHFGTDTQYF. Here the CDR3 DNA reads TGTGCCAGCAGCCCCCACTTTGGCACAGATACGCAGTATTTT. The genes are TRBV11-2 and TRBJ2-3; D ambiguous. Germline V gives CDR1 SGHAT, CDR2 FQNNGV. Trimming took 5 bases from V and 1 from J, leaving 10 bases between them. This CDR3 contains 14 residues.

This chain connects TRBV6-5 to TRBJ2-7; the D gene is possibly TRBD2 (6 bases). The germline V and J ends were trimmed by 2 bases and 0 bases, with 11 bases remaining between them. This CDR3 contains 15 residues. Per germline, CDR1 MNHEY and CDR2 SVGAGI. The CDR3 DNA is TGTGCCAGCAGTTACGGGGCGGGATCCTCCTACGAGCAGTACTTC. It is translated as CASSYGAGSSYEQYF.

The J gene is TRBJ1-2, the V gene TRBV6-5; a possible D gene is TRBD1 (6 bases). V lost 7 bases and J lost 7, with 13 bases in between. CDR3 size: 12 residues. Looked up from germline, CDR1 is MNHEY and CDR2 is SVGAGI. As DNA, the CDR3 is TGTGCCAGCAAACTCCCACAGGGTGGCTACACCTTC. Translated: CASKLPQGGYTF.

This rearrangement joins TRBV4-1 to TRBJ1-1; D is ambiguous. The CDR3 sequence is 15 residues long. V was cut by 4 bases and J by 1 base, with 13 bases left in between. Germline-derived CDR1 and CDR2 are MGHRA and YSYEKL. The chain's CDR3 is CASSPREGKNTEAFF. The DNA for the CDR3 is TGCGCCAGCAGCCCACGGGAGGGTAAGAACACTGAAGCTTTCTTT.

The gene calls are TRBV28 and TRBJ2-1; no reliable D call. This CDR3 has 11 amino acids. V lost 6 bases and J lost 4, with 4 bases in between. In germline, CDR1 is MDHEN, CDR2 SYDVKM. The CDR3 protein is CASRLYNEQFF. Written as DNA, the CDR3 is TGTGCCAGCAGACTTTACAATGAGCAGTTCTTC.

The chain employs TRBV5-1 and TRBJ1-3; no definite D call. The CDR3 has 13 amino acids. From germline, CDR1 is SGHRS and CDR2 YFSETQ. The V end lost 0 bases, the J end lost 3 bases, and 4 bases lay between the germline ends. The DNA of the CDR3 is TGCGCCAGCAGCTTGGAGGTTGGAAACACCATATATTTT. It is translated as CASSLEVGNTIYF.

The genes are TRBV7-3 and TRBJ2-1; the D gene is possibly TRBD2 (5 bases). CDR3 size: 14 residues. V was clipped by 5 bases and J by 9 bases, with 17 bases between them. The V gene's germline CDR1 is SGHTA and CDR2 FQGTGA. The CDR3 spells CASSRPEAEAEQFF. CDR3 DNA sequence: TGTGCCAGCAGCCGCCCAGAAGCGGAAGCTGAGCAGTTCTTC.

The V and J genes are TRBV7-9 and TRBJ1-4; TRBD1 is a possible D gene (6 bases). The germline CDR1 and CDR2 sequences are SEHNR and FQNEAQ (reference sequence). The V end was cut by 1 base, the J end by 6 bases, with 12 bases between. The CDR3 spans 15 residues. The CDR3 bases are TGTGCCAGCAGCTTAGGACTCCGGACAGATGAAAAACTGTTTTTT. Protein: CASSLGLRTDEKLFF. Looking up the rest from reference TRBV7-9 and TRBJ1-4 gives the full variable domain: DTGVSQNPRHKITKRGQNVTFRCDPISEHNRLYWYRQTLGQGPEFLTYFQNEAQLEKSRLLSDRFSAERPKGSFSTLEIQRTEQGDSAMYLCASSLGLRTDEKLFFGSGTQLSVL.

The V and J genes are TRBV19 and TRBJ1-1; 7 bases agree with TRBD1. CDR3 length equals 15 residues. With V trimmed by 2 bases and J by 4 bases, 7 bases remained unmatched. Germline CDR1 reads LNHDA; CDR2 reads SQIVND (reference sequence). The chain's CDR3 is CASSIMTGISTEAFF. As DNA, the CDR3 is TGTGCCAGTAGTATAATGACAGGGATTAGCACTGAAGCTTTCTTT.

This chain joins TRBV2 and TRBJ1-1; D unclear. The length of the CDR3 is 11 residues. CDR1 is SNHLY and CDR2 is FYNNEI in the germline V gene. V lost 6 bases, J lost 7 bases, and 9 bases lay in between. CDR3 nucleotide sequence: TGTGCCAGCAGCGGGGAAGTTGAAGCTTTCTTT. This sequence encodes CASSGEVEAFF.